A single sample is the source of the 7 T cell receptor beta chains below, sequenced in a study of T cell responses to AZD1222 COVID-19 vaccine. Data came from immunoSEQ multiplex PCR; TCRdb stores just in-frame clones and leaves some out. Of 150,000 to 200,000 clones in the sample, over 85% are singletons; the top ten hold 3.6%. Sequenced here: peripheral blood, sampled 28 days after the second dose of the MenACWY control vaccine. The receptors derive from an adult who received the MenACWY meningococcal vaccine as a control.

The chain has TRBV11-3 and TRBJ2-2; no reliable D call. Germline lookup yields CDR1 SGHNT and CDR2 YENEEA. The CDR3 runs 13 residues. V was pared by 1 base and J by 4 bases, with 4 bases between. CDR3 in amino acids: CASSLGFTGELFF. Here the CDR3 DNA reads TGTGCCAGCAGCTTAGGGTTCACCGGGGAGCTGTTTTTT. The full variable domain, with the rest looked up from reference TRBV11-3 and TRBJ2-2, is EAGVVQSPRYKIIEKKQPVAFWCNPISGHNTLYWYLQNLGQGPELLIRYENEEAVDDSQLPKDRFSAERLKGVDSTLKIQPAELGDSAVYLCASSLGFTGELFFGEGSRLTVL.

This rearrangement joins TRBV19 to TRBJ2-2, with D unclear. The CDR3 spans 11 residues. V lost 1 base and J lost 6, with 0 bases in between. Germline CDR1 reads LNHDA; CDR2 reads SQIVND (reference sequence). The CDR3 loop is CASSIAGELFF. CDR3 bases: TGTGCCAGTAGTATAGCCGGGGAGCTGTTTTTT.

The chain couples TRBV19 to TRBJ2-2; TRBD2 matches at 8 bases. The CDR3 extends over 16 amino acids. The germline CDR1 and CDR2 sequences are LNHDA and SQIVND (reference sequence). V dropped 6 bases and J dropped 5; count of bases not matched to a gene: 11. CDR3 DNA: TGTGCCAGTAGATATAGTGTCGGCGGGAGGACCGGGGAGCTGTTTTTT. Its translation is CASRYSVGGRTGELFF.

The rearrangement links TRBV5-6 to TRBJ2-2; 8 bases are a match to TRBD1. CDR3 length: 14 residues. Germline trimming cut 5 bases from V and 3 bases from J; bases unmatched to any gene: 3. Germline assignment: CDR1 SGHDT and CDR2 YYEEEE. CDR3 in amino acids: CASRPTGDTGELFF. In DNA form, the CDR3 reads TGTGCCAGCAGACCGACAGGGGACACCGGGGAGCTGTTTTTT.

The CDR3 reads CAWGHERERTGELFF. The CDR3, as DNA: TGTGCCTGGGGCCATGAGCGGGAGAGGACCGGGGAGCTGTTTTTT. The chain links TRBV30 to TRBJ2-2; TRBD2 matches 8 bases. This CDR3 region has 15 residues. The V gene's germline CDR1 is GTSNPN and CDR2 SVGIG (reference sequence). After removal of 5 bases from V and 5 bases from J, the junction contained 10 bases not matched to a gene.

V gene TRBV14 combines with J gene TRBJ2-1, with 9 positions matching TRBD2. V shed 4 bases and J 9 bases; nucleotides not matched to a gene: 10. Germline CDR1 and CDR2: SGHDN and FVKESK. The CDR3 has 15 amino acids. The CDR3 region is CASSRLAGVTGEQFF. In DNA, the CDR3 is TGTGCCAGCAGCCGCTTAGCGGGAGTAACGGGTGAGCAGTTCTTC.

The V gene is TRBV11-2, the J gene TRBJ2-1; 10 positions agree with TRBD2. V shed 3 bases, J shed 0 bases, and the junction held 5 bases outside the gene matches. The CDR3 has 17 residues. Germline loops: CDR1 SGHAT, CDR2 FQNNGV. CDR3 bases: TGTGCCAGCAGCTTCACAGCGGGAGGGACCTCCTACAATGAGCAGTTCTTC. The encoded protein is CASSFTAGGTSYNEQFF.